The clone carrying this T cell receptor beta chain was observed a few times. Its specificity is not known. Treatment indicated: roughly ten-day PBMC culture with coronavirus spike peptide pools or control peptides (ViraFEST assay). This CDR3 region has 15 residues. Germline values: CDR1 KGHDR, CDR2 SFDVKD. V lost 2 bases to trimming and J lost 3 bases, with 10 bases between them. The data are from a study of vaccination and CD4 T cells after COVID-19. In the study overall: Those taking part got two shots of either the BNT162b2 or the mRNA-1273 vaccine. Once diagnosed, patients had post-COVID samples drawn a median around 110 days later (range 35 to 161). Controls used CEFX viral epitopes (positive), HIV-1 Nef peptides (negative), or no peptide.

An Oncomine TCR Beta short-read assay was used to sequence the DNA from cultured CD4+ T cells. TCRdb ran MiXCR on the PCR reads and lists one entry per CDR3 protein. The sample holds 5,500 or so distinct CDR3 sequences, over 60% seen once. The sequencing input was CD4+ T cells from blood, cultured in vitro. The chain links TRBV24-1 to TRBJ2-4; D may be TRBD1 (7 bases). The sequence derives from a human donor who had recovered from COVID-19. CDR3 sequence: CATSDSGGGKNIQYF. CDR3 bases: TGTGCCACCAGTGATTCAGGGGGAGGCAAAAACATTCAGTACTTC.